This T cell receptor beta chain was captured in a study of OX40 agonist ivuxolimab in advanced cancers. Study as a whole: It was ivuxolimab, an agonistic anti-OX40 (CD134) antibody, that patients were treated with. Ivuxolimab, which patients received intravenously every 2 weeks, was dosed at 0.01 to 10 mg/kg. At just under 85% male, the cohort had a mean age of about 60 years, ranging from about 20 to 79.

With respect to this clone: No antigen is known for it.

Study-level findings and limits: Antigen specificity remained undetermined for the expanded peripheral T cells.

Trimming stripped 0 bases from V and 3 bases from J, with 8 bases between. This CDR3 is 15 amino acids long. Germline CDR1 MNHEY, CDR2 SVGAGI. Repertoires were generated with immunoSEQ multiplex PCR, while TCRdb's copy carries only in-frame clones and drops some. The sample lists some 39,000 clones; 88% were seen once. The sample was CD4+ or CD8+ T cells sorted from blood, taken in a trial of the OX40 agonist ivuxolimab. J is TRBJ1-4 and V is TRBV6-5, with D perhaps TRBD1 (5 bases). The receptor comes from an adult with an advanced solid tumor such as melanoma, head and neck, liver or kidney cancer. CDR3 amino acids: CASSYSGTSNEKLFF. DNA for the CDR3: TGTGCCAGCAGTTACTCTGGGACTTCTAATGAAAAACTGTTTTTT.